Given below is one T cell receptor (beta chain) in context. Sorted populations were all over 95% pure. The data were obtained in a study of beta chain features in type 1 diabetes. Every bit of the isolated RNA underwent reverse transcription, so sequencing read expressed TCRB transcripts. The repertoire was sequenced with immunoSEQ multiplex PCR; TCRdb's copy has only in-frame clones and lacks some. This sample carries hundreds of thousands of clones, 7.5% to 10% of them seen once, and the ten largest clones take less than 0.035%. Germline values: CDR1 MNHNS, CDR2 SASEGT. V shed 5 bases and J shed 14 bases, with 16 bases lying between them. The CDR3 has 13 residues.

The chain carries TRBV6-1 and TRBJ1-6; the D is unclear. The material sequenced was naive CD4+ T cells from blood. The clonotype comes from a woman aged 18-29 years in good health. In DNA, the CDR3 is TGTGCCAGCAGTAGAGCGACGATGCCGGCCCTCCACTTT. Translated, it gives CASSRATMPALHF.